This T cell receptor (beta chain) was found in a study of shared clonotypes between healthy human individuals. The CDR3 has 15 residues. J gave up 3 bases and V 5 bases, and 8 bases lay outside the gene matches. The germline V gene has CDR1 KGHSH and CDR2 LQKENI. Recent vaccinations or acute infections were absent in the healthy HIV-negative adult donors. Investigators divided CD4+ cells into CD45RA+ naive and CD45RA-negative memory subsets. This clone has just one count. What it recognizes is unknown. Overall study results and limits: Larger estimated richness was generally seen in naive subsets than in memory subsets.

Measured with immunoSEQ multiplex PCR; TCRdb has only the in-frame clones, and not every one. The repertoire holds over a million clones, with 70% to 80% as singletons. The chain links TRBV18 to TRBJ2-7; 9 nucleotides align to TRBD2. The sample taken for sequencing was memory CD4+ T cells from PBMCs. The subset here: CD45RA-negative fraction. The receptor was isolated from a man aged 18 to 30 in good health. Some clones in this sample may be carry-over from other donors' samples. The DNA of the CDR3 is TGTGCCAGCTCAGGTGAAGTAGCGGGAGTCTACGAGCAGTACTTC. This codes for CASSGEVAGVYEQYF.